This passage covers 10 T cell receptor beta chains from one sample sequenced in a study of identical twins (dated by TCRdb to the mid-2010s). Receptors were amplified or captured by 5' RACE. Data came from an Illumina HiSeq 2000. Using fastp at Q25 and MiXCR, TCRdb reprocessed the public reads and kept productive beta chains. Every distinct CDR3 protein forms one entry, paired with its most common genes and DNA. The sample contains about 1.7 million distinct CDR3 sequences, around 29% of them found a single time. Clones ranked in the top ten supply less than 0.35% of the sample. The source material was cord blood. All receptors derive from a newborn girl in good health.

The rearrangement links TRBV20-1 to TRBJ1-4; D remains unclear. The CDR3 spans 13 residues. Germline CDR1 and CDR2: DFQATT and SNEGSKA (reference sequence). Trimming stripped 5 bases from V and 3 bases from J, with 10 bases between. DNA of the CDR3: TGCAGTGCTCGGCCCACCTCTAATGAAAAACTGTTTTTT. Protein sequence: CSARPTSNEKLFF.

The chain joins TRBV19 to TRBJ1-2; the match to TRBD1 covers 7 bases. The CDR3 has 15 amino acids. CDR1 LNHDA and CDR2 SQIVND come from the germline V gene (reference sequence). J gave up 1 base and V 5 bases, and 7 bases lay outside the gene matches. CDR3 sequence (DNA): TGTGCCAGTAGTGCCCACAGGGGATTTAACTATGGCTACACCTTC. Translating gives CASSAHRGFNYGYTF. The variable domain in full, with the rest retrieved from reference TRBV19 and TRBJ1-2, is DGGITQSPKYLFRKEGQNVTLSCEQNLNHDAMYWYRQDPGQGLRLIYYSQIVNDFQKGDIAEGYSVSREKKESFPLTVTSAQKNPTAFYLCASSAHRGFNYGYTFGSGTRLTVV.

The CDR3 nucleotides read TGCGCCAGCAGCCAAGGGCTCGGAGAGAAGTTCTTC. It yields the protein CASSQGLGEKFF. The V call is TRBV4-1, the J call TRBJ2-1; D is undetermined. Germline CDR1 and CDR2: MGHRA and YSYEKL. This CDR3 is built from 12 residues. V was pared by 1 base and J by 14 bases, with 12 bases between.

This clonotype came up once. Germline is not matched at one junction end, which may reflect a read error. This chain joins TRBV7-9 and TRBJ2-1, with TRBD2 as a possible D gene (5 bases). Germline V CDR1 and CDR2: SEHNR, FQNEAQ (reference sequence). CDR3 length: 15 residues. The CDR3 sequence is CASSLARTGNNVQFF. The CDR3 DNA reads TGTGCCAGCAGCTTAGCCCGGACTGGGAACAATGTGCAGTTCTTC. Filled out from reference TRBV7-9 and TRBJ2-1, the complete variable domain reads DTGVSQNPRHKITKRGQNVTFRCDPISEHNRLYWYRQTLGQGPEFLTYFQNEAQLEKSRLLSDRFSAERPKGSFSTLEIQRTEQGDSAMYLCASSLARTGNNVQFFGPGTRLTVL.

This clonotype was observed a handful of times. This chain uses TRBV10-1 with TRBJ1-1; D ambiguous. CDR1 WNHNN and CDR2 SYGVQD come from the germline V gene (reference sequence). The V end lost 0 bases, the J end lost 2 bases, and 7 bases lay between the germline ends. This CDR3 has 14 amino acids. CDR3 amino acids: CASSESMANTEAFF. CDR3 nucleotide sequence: TGCGCCAGCAGTGAGTCGATGGCAAACACTGAAGCTTTCTTT.

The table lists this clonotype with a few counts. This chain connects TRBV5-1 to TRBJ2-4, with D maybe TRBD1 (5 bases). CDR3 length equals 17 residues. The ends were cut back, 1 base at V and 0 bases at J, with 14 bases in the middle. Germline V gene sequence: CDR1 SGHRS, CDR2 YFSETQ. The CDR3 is CASSLWVDSLAKNIQYF. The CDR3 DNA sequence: TGCGCCAGCAGCTTGTGGGTTGACAGTCTAGCCAAAAACATTCAGTACTTC. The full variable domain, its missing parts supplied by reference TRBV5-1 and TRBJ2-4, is KAGVTQTPRYLIKTRGQQVTLSCSPISGHRSVSWYQQTPGQGLQFLFEYFSETQRNKGNFPGRFSGRQFSNSRSEMNVSTLELGDSALYLCASSLWVDSLAKNIQYFGAGTRLSVL.

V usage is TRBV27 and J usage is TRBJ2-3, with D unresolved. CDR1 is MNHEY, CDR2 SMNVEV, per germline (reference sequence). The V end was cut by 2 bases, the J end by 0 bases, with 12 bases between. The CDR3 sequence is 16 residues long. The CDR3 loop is CASSLAFPSSTDTQYF. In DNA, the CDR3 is TGTGCCAGCAGTTTAGCCTTTCCGTCTAGCACAGATACGCAGTATTTT.

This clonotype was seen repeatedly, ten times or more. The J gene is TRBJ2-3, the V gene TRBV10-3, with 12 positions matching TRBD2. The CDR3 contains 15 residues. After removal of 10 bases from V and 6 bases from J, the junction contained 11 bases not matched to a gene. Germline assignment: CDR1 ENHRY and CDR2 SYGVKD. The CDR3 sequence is CATFTSGRKLDTQYF. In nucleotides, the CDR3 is TGTGCCACTTTTACTAGCGGGAGGAAACTGGATACGCAGTATTTT.

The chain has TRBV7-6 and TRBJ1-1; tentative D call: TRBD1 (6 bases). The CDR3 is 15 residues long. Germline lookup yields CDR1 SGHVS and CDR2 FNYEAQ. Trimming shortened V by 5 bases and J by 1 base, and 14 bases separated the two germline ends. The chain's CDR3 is CASSPRSRGNTEAFF. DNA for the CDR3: TGTGCCAGCAGCCCGAGATCCAGGGGGAACACTGAAGCTTTCTTT.

CDR3 DNA sequence: TGTGCCAGCAGCTTAGGATTCCGCAGCGGACGTAACACCGGGGAGCTGTTTTTT. This translates into CASSLGFRSGRNTGELFF. The rearrangement uses TRBV11-2 and TRBJ2-2; possible D gene TRBD2, 5 bases. V shed 1 base and J shed 2 bases, with 17 bases lying between them. The germline V gene has CDR1 SGHAT and CDR2 FQNNGV. The CDR3 spans 18 residues.